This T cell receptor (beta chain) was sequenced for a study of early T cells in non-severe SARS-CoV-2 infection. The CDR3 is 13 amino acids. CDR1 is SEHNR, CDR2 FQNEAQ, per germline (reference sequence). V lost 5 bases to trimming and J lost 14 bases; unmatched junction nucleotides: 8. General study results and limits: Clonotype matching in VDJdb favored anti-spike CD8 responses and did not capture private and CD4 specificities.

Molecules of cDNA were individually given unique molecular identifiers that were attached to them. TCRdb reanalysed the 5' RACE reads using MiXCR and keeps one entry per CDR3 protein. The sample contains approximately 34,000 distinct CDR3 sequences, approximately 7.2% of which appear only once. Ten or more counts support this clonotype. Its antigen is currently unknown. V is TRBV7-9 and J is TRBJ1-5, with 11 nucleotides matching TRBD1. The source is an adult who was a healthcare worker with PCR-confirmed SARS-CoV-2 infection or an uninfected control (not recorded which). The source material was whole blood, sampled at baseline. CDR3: CASSPGQGASKHF. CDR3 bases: TGTGCCAGCAGCCCCGGACAGGGGGCTAGTAAGCATTTT. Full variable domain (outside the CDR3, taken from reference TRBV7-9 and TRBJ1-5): DTGVSQNPRHKITKRGQNVTFRCDPISEHNRLYWYRQTLGQGPEFLTYFQNEAQLEKSRLLSDRFSAERPKGSFSTLEIQRTEQGDSAMYLCASSPGQGASKHFGDGTRLSIL.